These 11 T cell receptor beta chains were all obtained from the same sample, sequenced in a study of blood T cell repertoires in COVID-19. This table comes from immunoSEQ multiplex PCR, and its TCRdb copy is limited to in-frame clones, with some not included. The sample has about 260,000 clones, about 80% seen once. Sequenced material: peripheral blood. These receptors all stem from a human donor in a cohort sampled during active COVID-19.

Only a few counts were recorded for this clone. As DNA, the CDR3 is TGCGCCAGCAGCCAAGATGTAACGGGAGGTCTACCCTACAATGAGCAGTTCTTC. Its protein product is CASSQDVTGGLPYNEQFF. The chain carries TRBV4-1 and TRBJ2-1; TRBD2 aligns across 7 bases. The V and J ends lost 0 bases and 2 bases, in that order; junction bases with no gene match: 10. CDR3 size: 18 residues. Germline CDR1 and CDR2: MGHRA and YSYEKL.

V and J are TRBV19 and TRBJ2-1; 13 positions agree with TRBD2. Per germline, CDR1 LNHDA and CDR2 SQIVND (reference sequence). The junction had 12 bases not matched to a gene; V was cut back by 10 bases and J by 9 bases. This CDR3 comprises 15 residues. DNA of the CDR3: TGTGCCACCCGATGGACTAGCGGGAGATTTAGTGAGCAGTTCTTC. It encodes CATRWTSGRFSEQFF.

The chain has TRBV6-6 and TRBJ2-1; D gene unclear. The CDR3 extends over 11 amino acids. Germline CDR1 and CDR2: MNHNY and SVGAGI (reference sequence). Trimming cost V 6 bases and J 10 bases, with 10 bases left between them. In nucleotides, the CDR3 is TGTGCCAGCAGCACCTACAGAGAGCAGTTCTTC. This codes for CASSTYREQFF.

The rearrangement joins TRBV5-4 to TRBJ2-3, with 8 bases that match TRBD1. Trimming at V came to 6 bases and at J to 6 bases, leaving 9 bases not matched to a gene. The CDR3 length is 14 residues. Germline CDR1 and CDR2: SGHNT and YYREEE (reference sequence). CDR3 sequence reads: CASTRQGIGDTQYF. The CDR3 DNA reads as TGTGCCAGCACAAGACAGGGGATCGGGGATACGCAGTATTTT. The variable domain in full, completed from reference TRBV5-4 and TRBJ2-3, reads ETGVTQSPTHLIKTRGQQVTLRCSSQSGHNTVSWYQQALGQGPQFIFQYYREEENGRGNFPPRFSGLQFPNYSSELNVNALELDDSALYLCASTRQGIGDTQYFGPGTRLTVL.

The rearrangement joins TRBV29-1 to TRBJ2-7, with D perhaps matching TRBD2 (6 bases). Germline V lookup: CDR1 SQVTM, CDR2 ANQGSEA. This CDR3 is 13 amino acids long. V lost 4 bases, J lost 0 bases, and 10 bases lay in between. CDR3 coding DNA: TGCAGCGTTGCAGGAGGGAGCTCCTACGAGCAGTACTTC. Translation gives CSVAGGSSYEQYF.

The chain links TRBV7-8 to TRBJ2-1; 8 bases line up with TRBD1. This CDR3 has 16 amino acids. CDR1 and CDR2 (germline): SGHVS, FQNEAQ. With V trimmed by 1 base and J by 4 bases, 6 bases remained unmatched. The CDR3 protein is CASSLGWGQAYNEQFF. Here the CDR3 DNA reads TGTGCCAGCAGCTTAGGGTGGGGACAGGCGTACAATGAGCAGTTCTTC.

The CDR3 region is CASSSTGGNFYGYTF. The CDR3 nucleotides are TGTGCCAGCAGTTCCACAGGGGGCAACTTCTATGGCTACACCTTC. This chain joins TRBV27 and TRBJ1-2, with TRBD1 matching over 9 bases. From germline, CDR1 is MNHEY and CDR2 SMNVEV (reference sequence). This CDR3 has 15 residues. J was trimmed by 4 bases and V by 4 bases; bases with no gene match: 7.

The genes are TRBV11-2 and TRBJ2-2; a weak D match, TRBD2 (6 bases). Germline CDR1 SGHAT, CDR2 FQNNGV. The CDR3 runs to 16 residues. V shed 1 base and J shed 2 bases, with 11 bases lying between them. As DNA, the CDR3 is TGTGCCAGCAGCTTAGGTCGGGGGACTAACACCGGGGAGCTGTTTTTT. Residues: CASSLGRGTNTGELFF.

The chain links TRBV7-2 to TRBJ2-3, with 11 nucleotides matching TRBD2. Germline V gene lookup returns CDR1 SGHTA and CDR2 FQGNSA. Trimming cost V 1 base and J 2 bases; bases outside gene matches: 2. The CDR3 is made up of 16 amino acids. The CDR3 reads CASSLVLAGVTDTQYF. Here the CDR3 DNA reads TGTGCCAGCAGCTTAGTACTAGCGGGGGTCACAGATACGCAGTATTTT.

This clone was seen only once. The chain employs TRBV19 and TRBJ2-5; D unresolved. This CDR3 has 13 residues. The germline V gene has CDR1 LNHDA and CDR2 SQIVND (reference sequence). V shed 5 bases and J shed 5 bases, with 12 bases lying between them. The CDR3, as DNA: TGTGCCAGTAGTTCCCAACATACGGAGACCCAGTACTTC. Amino acid sequence: CASSSQHTETQYF.

This clone was seen once. The chain couples TRBV25-1 to TRBJ2-3; TRBD2 aligns across 13 bases. V was pared by 6 bases and J by 4 bases, with 4 bases of the junction left unmatched. The CDR3 is 15 amino acids. Germline assignment: CDR1 MGHDK and CDR2 SYGVNS. CDR3: CASRALAGGPDTQYF. The CDR3 region has the DNA TGTGCCAGCAGGGCACTAGCGGGAGGGCCAGATACGCAGTATTTT.